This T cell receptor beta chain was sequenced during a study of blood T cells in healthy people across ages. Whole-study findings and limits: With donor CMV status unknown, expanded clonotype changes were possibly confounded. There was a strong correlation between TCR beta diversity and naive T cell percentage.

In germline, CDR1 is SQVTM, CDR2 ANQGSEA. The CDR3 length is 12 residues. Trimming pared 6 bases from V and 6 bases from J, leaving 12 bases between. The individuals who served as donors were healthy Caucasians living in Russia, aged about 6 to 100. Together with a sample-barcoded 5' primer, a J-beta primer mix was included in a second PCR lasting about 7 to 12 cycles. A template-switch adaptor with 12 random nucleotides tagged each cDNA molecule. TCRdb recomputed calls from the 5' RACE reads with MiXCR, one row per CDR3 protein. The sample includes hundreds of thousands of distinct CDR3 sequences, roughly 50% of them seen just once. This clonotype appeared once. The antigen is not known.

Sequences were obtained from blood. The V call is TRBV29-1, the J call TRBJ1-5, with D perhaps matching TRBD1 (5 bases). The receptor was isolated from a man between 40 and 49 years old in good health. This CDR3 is CSVVVRGQPQHF. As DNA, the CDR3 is TGCAGCGTGGTGGTAAGGGGTCAGCCCCAGCATTTT.